The 3 T cell receptor beta chains presented below share a single source sample, sequenced in a study of blood T cell repertoires in COVID-19. Clones were read by immunoSEQ multiplex PCR, and TCRdb kept only the in-frame ones, dropping some. The top ten clones hold about 0.8% of a sample with 200,000 to 300,000 clones, 85% to 95% of them seen once. The material sequenced was peripheral blood. Receptors were obtained from a man under 40 with COVID-19, enrolled during active disease.

The chain is built from TRBV7-3 and TRBJ2-7; 10 bases map to TRBD1. This CDR3 region has 15 residues. J gave up 4 bases and V 3 bases, and 6 bases lay outside the gene matches. CDR1 is SGHTA and CDR2 is FQGTGA in the germline V gene. The CDR3 sequence: CASSFGGQGRYEQYF. DNA for the CDR3: TGTGCCAGCAGCTTTGGGGGACAGGGGAGGTACGAGCAGTACTTC.

The rearrangement uses TRBV2 and TRBJ2-3, with TRBD2 matching 10 bases. The V and J ends lost 5 bases and 2 bases, in that order; junction bases with no gene match: 10. This CDR3 has 17 amino acids. Germline CDR1 reads SNHLY; CDR2 reads FYNNEI. The CDR3 nucleotides read TGTGCCAGCAGTACACCCAGGACTAGCGGAAACACAGATACGCAGTATTTT. It is translated as CASSTPRTSGNTDTQYF.

The chain combines TRBV18 with TRBJ1-3; a weak D match, TRBD1 (5 bases). The germline V and J ends were trimmed by 2 bases and 0 bases, with 17 bases remaining between them. Germline-derived CDR1 and CDR2 are KGHSH and LQKENI. This CDR3 comprises 18 residues. The CDR3 here is CASSPIGPQGSSGNTIYF. CDR3 nucleotides: TGTGCCAGCTCACCAATCGGGCCTCAGGGCTCCTCTGGAAACACCATATATTTT.